The entry below gives a single TCR beta chain sequence along with its context. These data come from a study of blood T cell repertoires in COVID-19. On the study more broadly: Italy, Spain and the United States were the sources of the convalescent and acute COVID-19 samples.

The CDR3 spans 14 residues. In germline, CDR1 is MGHRA, CDR2 YSYEKL. The ends were cut back, 1 base at V and 4 bases at J, with 9 bases in the middle. In the authors' workflow: Nucleated cell counts were estimated from reference gene primer amplification. The table came from immunoSEQ multiplex PCR; TCRdb's copy has only in-frame clones and leaves some out. V, J and clone size are taken as reported in that table, and D and trimming were inferred from the DNA itself. The table has approximately 250,000 clones, just under 90% seen once; the top ten hold over 3.5%. This chain uses TRBV4-1 with TRBJ2-3, with a weak D call TRBD1 (5 bases). The origin of this receptor is a woman in her twenties or thirties with acute COVID-19. What was sequenced was PBMCs or T cells enriched from blood (not recorded which). For the CDR3, the DNA is TGCGCCAGCAGCCAAGCGACCAGGGCAGATACGCAGTATTTT. Translation gives CASSQATRADTQYF.